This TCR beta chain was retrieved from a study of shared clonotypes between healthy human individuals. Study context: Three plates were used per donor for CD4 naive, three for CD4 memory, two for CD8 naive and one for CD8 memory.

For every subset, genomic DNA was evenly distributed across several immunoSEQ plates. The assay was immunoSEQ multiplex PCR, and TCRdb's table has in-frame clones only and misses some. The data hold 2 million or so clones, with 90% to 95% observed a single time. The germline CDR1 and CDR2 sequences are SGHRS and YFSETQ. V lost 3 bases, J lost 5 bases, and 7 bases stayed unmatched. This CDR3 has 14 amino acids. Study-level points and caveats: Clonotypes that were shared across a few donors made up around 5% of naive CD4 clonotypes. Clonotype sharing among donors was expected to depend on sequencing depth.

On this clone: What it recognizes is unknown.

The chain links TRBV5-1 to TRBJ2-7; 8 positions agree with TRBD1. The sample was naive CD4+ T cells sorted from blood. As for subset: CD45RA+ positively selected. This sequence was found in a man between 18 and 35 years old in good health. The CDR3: CASSSGQGGHEQYF. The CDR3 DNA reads TGCGCCAGCAGCTCCGGACAGGGTGGTCACGAGCAGTACTTC.